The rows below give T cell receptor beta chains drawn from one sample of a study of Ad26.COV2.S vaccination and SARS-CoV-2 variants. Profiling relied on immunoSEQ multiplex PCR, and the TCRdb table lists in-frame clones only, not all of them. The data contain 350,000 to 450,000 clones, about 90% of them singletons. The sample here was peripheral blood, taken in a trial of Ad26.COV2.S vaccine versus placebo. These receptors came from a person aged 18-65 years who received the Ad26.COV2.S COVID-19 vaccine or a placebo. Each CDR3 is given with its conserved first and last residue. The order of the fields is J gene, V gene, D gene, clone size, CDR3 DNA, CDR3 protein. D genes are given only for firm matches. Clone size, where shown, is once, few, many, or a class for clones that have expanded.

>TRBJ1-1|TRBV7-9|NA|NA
TGTGCCAGCAGCCCCACTGGTACTGAAGCTTTCTTT
CASSPTGTEAFF
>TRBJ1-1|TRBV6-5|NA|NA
TGTGCCAGCAGTTACTCGGCAGGGTGGGACACTGAAGCTTTCTTT
CASSYSAGWDTEAFF
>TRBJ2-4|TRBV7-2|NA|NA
TGTGCCAGCAGCTTAGCCGGAGAAAGGCTGGGGGACATTCAGTACTTC
CASSLAGERLGDIQYF
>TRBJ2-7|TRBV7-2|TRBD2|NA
TGTGCCAGCAGCTGGGGGGGGTACGAGCAGTACTTC
CASSWGGYEQYF
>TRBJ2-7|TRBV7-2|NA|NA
TGTGCCAGCAGCACGACAGGCTACGAGCAGTACTTC
CASSTTGYEQYF
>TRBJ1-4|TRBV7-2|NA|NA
TGTGCCAGCAGCTTAGTCGGGGATGCTGAAAAACTGTTTTTT
CASSLVGDAEKLFF
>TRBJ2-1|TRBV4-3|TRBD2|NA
TGCGCCAGCAGCCAAGGGCTAGCGGGGGTCAGGGATCTGGTCTTC
CASSQGLAGVRDLVF
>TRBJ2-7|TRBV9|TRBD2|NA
TGTGCCAGCAGCGTAGGAGCGGGGGCACACTACGAGCAGTACTTC
CASSVGAGAHYEQYF
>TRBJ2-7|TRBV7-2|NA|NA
TGTGCCAGCAGCTTAGGGGCAGGGACCTACTCCTACGAGCAGTACTTC
CASSLGAGTYSYEQYF
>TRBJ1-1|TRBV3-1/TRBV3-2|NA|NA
TGTGCCAGCAGCCACGTCAGGGAAGGGGTGACTGAAGCTTTCTTT
CASSHVREGVTEAFF
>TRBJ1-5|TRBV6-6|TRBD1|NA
TGTGCCAGCAGTTACTCGACAGGGCCGAATCAGCCCCAGCATTTT
CASSYSTGPNQPQHF
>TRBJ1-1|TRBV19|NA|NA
TGTGCCAGTAGTCCCCGGCAGGGAAGGGACACTGAAGCTTTCTTT
CASSPRQGRDTEAFF
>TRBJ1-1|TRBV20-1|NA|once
TGCAGTGCTAGTCGTGGAGGGGGGACTGAAGCTTTCTTT
CSASRGGGTEAFF
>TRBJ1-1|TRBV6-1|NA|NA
TGTGCCAGCAGTGAAGTTGGCAGGTGGAGGCCGAACACTGAAGCTTTCTTT
CASSEVGRWRPNTEAFF
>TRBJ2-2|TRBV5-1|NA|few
TGCGCCAGCAGCTTGGAGGGGGCCGGGGAGCTGTTTTTT
CASSLEGAGELFF
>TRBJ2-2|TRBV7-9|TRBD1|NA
TGTGCCAGCAGCTTAATCGACAGGGATGACGGCGGGGAGCTGTTTTTT
CASSLIDRDDGGELFF
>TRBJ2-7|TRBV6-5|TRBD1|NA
TGTGCCAGCATCTCTAGGGACAGCACCTACGAGCAGTACTTC
CASISRDSTYEQYF
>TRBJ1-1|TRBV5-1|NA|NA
TGCGCCAGCAGCTTGACGGGGGTAAACACTGAAGCTTTCTTT
CASSLTGVNTEAFF
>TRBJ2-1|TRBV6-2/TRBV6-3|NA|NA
TGTGCCAGCAGTTCCAGGGGAAATGAGCAGTTCTTC
CASSSRGNEQFF
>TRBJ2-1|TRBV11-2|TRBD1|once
TGTGCCAGCAGCTCCCCGGGACAGACCAATGAGCAGTTCTTC
CASSSPGQTNEQFF
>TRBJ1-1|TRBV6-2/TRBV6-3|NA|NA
TGTGCCAGCAGTTACCCGATTTTAATCTCACAGGGTGGGGACACTGAAGCTTTCTTT
CASSYPILISQGGDTEAFF
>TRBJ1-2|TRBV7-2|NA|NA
TGTGCCAGCAGCCGCCGTCAAAACTATGGCTACACCTTC
CASSRRQNYGYTF
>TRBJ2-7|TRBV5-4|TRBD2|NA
TGTGCCAGCAGCTTGACCAAACTAGCGGGCGAATCCTACGAGCAGTACTTC
CASSLTKLAGESYEQYF
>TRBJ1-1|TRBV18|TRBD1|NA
TGTGCCAGCTCACTTTCAGGGGGCGACCCTGAAGCTTTCTTT
CASSLSGGDPEAFF
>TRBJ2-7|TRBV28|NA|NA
TGTGCCAGCAGTTTAGGGACGAAGGAGCAGTACTTC
CASSLGTKEQYF
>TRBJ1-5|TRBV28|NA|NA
TGTGCCAGCAGTTCTCTTGGGCCCCAGCATTTT
CASSSLGPQHF
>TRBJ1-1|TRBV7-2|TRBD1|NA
TGTGCCAGCAGCTTGACAGGGGCCCCGTTAGCTTTCTTT
CASSLTGAPLAFF
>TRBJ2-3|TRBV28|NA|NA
TGTGCCAGCAGTTTCTATCTCCCGGGACTTAGCACAGATACGCAGTATTTT
CASSFYLPGLSTDTQYF
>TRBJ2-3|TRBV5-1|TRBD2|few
TGCGCCAGCAGATCTCTAGCGGGGGCTGGCACAGATACGCAGTATTTT
CASRSLAGAGTDTQYF
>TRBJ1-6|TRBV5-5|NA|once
TGTGCCAGCAGCTTTACAGGTTCACCCCTCCACTTT
CASSFTGSPLHF
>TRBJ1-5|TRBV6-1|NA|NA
TGTGCCAGCAGTGAGGGTATTGCCGTAAATCAGCCCCAGCATTTT
CASSEGIAVNQPQHF
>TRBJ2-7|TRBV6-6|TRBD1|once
TGTGCCAGCAGTTACTTACCGGGACAGGGCTACGAGCAGTACTTC
CASSYLPGQGYEQYF
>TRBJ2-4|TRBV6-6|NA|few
TGTGCCAGCAGTTCATTGGGGGGCCACGCCAAAAACATTCAGTACTTC
CASSSLGGHAKNIQYF
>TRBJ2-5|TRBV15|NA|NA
TGTGCCACCAGCAGAGTGGCAGGGCAAGAGACCCAGTACTTC
CATSRVAGQETQYF
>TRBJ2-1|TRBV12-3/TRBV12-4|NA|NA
TGTGCCAGCAGTTTTGTTTTGGATGAGCAGTTCTTC
CASSFVLDEQFF
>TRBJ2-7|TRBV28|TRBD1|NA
TGTGCCAGCAGAGGACTGGGACAGCCCTCCTACGAGCAGTACTTC
CASRGLGQPSYEQYF
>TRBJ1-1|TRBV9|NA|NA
TGTGCCAGCAGCCCAGGACAGCTAGTGAACACTGAAGCTTTCTTT
CASSPGQLVNTEAFF
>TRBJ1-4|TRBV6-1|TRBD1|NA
TGTGCCAGCAGTGAAAGGGGGCCGACTAATGAAAAACTGTTTTTT
CASSERGPTNEKLFF